These 3 T cell receptor beta chains came from one sample sequenced in a study of cytomegalovirus exposure and HLA in healthy donors. The PCR employed 60 Vbeta primers together with 13 Jbeta primers. Data came from immunoSEQ multiplex PCR; TCRdb stores just in-frame clones and leaves some out. The sample contains 280,000 or so clones, around nine tenths of which appear only once. Material: PBMCs. The receptors shown here come from a woman aged 18-30 years in good health and CMV-seronegative.

The chain is built from TRBV9 and TRBJ2-5, with 11 bases aligning to TRBD2. Germline CDR1 reads SGDLS; CDR2 reads YYNGEE. Trimming cost V 4 bases and J 5 bases; bases outside gene matches: 4. The CDR3 totals 14 residues. The CDR3 here is CASSPRLAGETQYF. Here the CDR3 DNA reads TGTGCCAGCAGCCCTCGACTAGCGGGGGAGACCCAGTACTTC.

The rearrangement joins TRBV19 to TRBJ2-1; tentatively, D is TRBD1 (5 bases). V was shortened by 7 bases and J by 7 bases, with 17 bases between the two germline ends. In germline, CDR1 is LNHDA, CDR2 SQIVND (reference sequence). The CDR3 totals 14 residues. In DNA form, the CDR3 reads TGTGCCAGTAATTTGTTGGGGCCGGGTAATGAGCAGTTCTTC. This encodes CASNLLGPGNEQFF. The full variable domain, in which reference TRBV19 and TRBJ2-1 provide the parts outside the CDR3, is DGGITQSPKYLFRKEGQNVTLSCEQNLNHDAMYWYRQDPGQGLRLIYYSQIVNDFQKGDIAEGYSVSREKKESFPLTVTSAQKNPTAFYLCASNLLGPGNEQFFGPGTRLTVL.

The J gene is TRBJ1-1, the V gene TRBV9, with D possibly matching TRBD1 (6 bases). The CDR3 totals 13 residues. Germline V lookup: CDR1 SGDLS, CDR2 YYNGEE. With 2 bases removed from V and 7 bases from J, the gap between germline ends came to 12 bases. CDR3 DNA: TGTGCCAGCAGCGTGGTCAGGGGAGATGAAGCTTTCTTT. Translated: CASSVVRGDEAFF.